Presented here are 13 T cell receptor beta chains from one specimen sequenced in a study of blood T cell repertoires in COVID-19. Repertoires were generated with immunoSEQ multiplex PCR, while TCRdb's copy carries only in-frame clones and drops some. Of 210,000 or so clones listed, about nine tenths are singletons. Sequenced input: PBMCs or T cells enriched from blood (not recorded which). The origin of the receptors is a woman between 45 and 60 years old in a cohort exposed to, infected with or recovered from COVID-19 (not recorded which).

The chain recombines TRBV4-1 with TRBJ2-1, with unresolved D. V was cut by 3 bases and J by 3 bases, with 12 bases left in between. The CDR3 has 15 residues. Germline values: CDR1 MGHRA, CDR2 YSYEKL. Here the CDR3 reads CASSQALENYNEQFF. The CDR3 coding sequence is TGCGCCAGCAGCCAGGCCCTGGAGAACTACAATGAGCAGTTCTTC.

V and J are TRBV5-1 and TRBJ1-1; D is unresolved. Trimming took 0 bases from V and 1 from J, leaving 7 bases between them. The CDR3 runs to 14 residues. Germline CDR1 SGHRS, CDR2 YFSETQ. The CDR3: CASSLDISNTEAFF. The CDR3 DNA reads as TGCGCCAGCAGCTTGGATATATCGAACACTGAAGCTTTCTTT.

This chain links TRBV28 with TRBJ1-2, with 12 bases that match TRBD1. The CDR3 has 16 amino acids. CDR1 and CDR2 (germline): MDHEN, SYDVKM. Trimming cost V 4 bases and J 4 bases; bases outside gene matches: 7. CDR3: CASSSPGTGGSYGYTF. CDR3 DNA: TGTGCCAGCAGTTCACCAGGGACAGGGGGCTCCTATGGCTACACCTTC.

The table lists this clone with a few counts. The chain recombines TRBV12-3 or TRBV12-4 with TRBJ1-2; unclear D gene. V was cut by 4 bases and J by 7 bases, with 13 bases left in between. This CDR3 region has 13 residues. CDR3 loop: CASSSLQEGGYTF. As DNA, the CDR3 is TGTGCCAGCAGTTCCCTCCAGGAGGGTGGCTACACCTTC.

This clone has just a few counts. The chain recombines TRBV7-6 with TRBJ2-2, with 7 bases that match TRBD1. Germline-derived CDR1 and CDR2 are SGHVS and FNYEAQ. The CDR3 length is 16 residues. V lost 1 base, J lost 6 bases, and 8 bases stayed unmatched. The DNA for the CDR3 is TGTGCCAGCAGCTTAGACAGGGGCTGGAAGGCCGGGGAGCTGTTTTTT. Translation gives CASSLDRGWKAGELFF.

V is TRBV5-1 and J is TRBJ2-4, with D possibly TRBD1 on 5 matching bases. V was shortened by 0 bases and J by 1 base, with 11 bases between the two germline ends. CDR1 is SGHRS and CDR2 is YFSETQ in the germline V gene. The CDR3 has 16 amino acids. CDR3: CASSLDLGAAKNIQYF. CDR3 DNA: TGCGCCAGCAGCTTGGATTTAGGGGCGGCCAAAAACATTCAGTACTTC.

This clone was recorded a few times. This chain links TRBV5-1 with TRBJ1-2, with a weak D call TRBD1 (6 bases). The germline V gene has CDR1 SGHRS and CDR2 YFSETQ. The CDR3 is made up of 13 amino acids. The V end was cut by 4 bases, the J end by 4 bases, with 11 bases between. The CDR3 DNA follows: TGCGCCAGCAGCACCGGACAGAGCTATGGCTACACCTTC. It specifies CASSTGQSYGYTF.

The chain links TRBV11-2 to TRBJ1-2; TRBD1 aligns across 8 bases. Looked up from germline, CDR1 is SGHAT and CDR2 is FQNNGV. V lost 5 bases, J lost 0 bases, and 8 bases stayed unmatched. This CDR3 has 16 residues. CDR3 DNA sequence: TGTGCCAGCAGCCAGGGGACAGGCCCAGCTAACTATGGCTACACCTTC. Translated, it gives CASSQGTGPANYGYTF.

V gene TRBV19 combines with J gene TRBJ2-1; no reliable D call. Trimming stripped 8 bases from V and 8 bases from J, with 10 bases between. This CDR3 is 11 amino acids long. Germline CDR1 reads LNHDA; CDR2 reads SQIVND (reference sequence). The CDR3 loop is CASSFLHEQFF. The CDR3 DNA sequence: TGTGCCAGTTCTTTTCTCCATGAGCAGTTCTTC.

J is TRBJ2-3 and V is TRBV7-6; 11 bases are shared with TRBD1. There are 17 residues in the CDR3. After removal of 5 bases from V and 2 bases from J, the junction contained 9 bases not matched to a gene. Germline CDR1 and CDR2: SGHVS and FNYEAQ. The CDR3 DNA reads TGTGCCAGCAGCACCCGCGGACAGGGGGCTCCCACAGATACGCAGTATTTT. Its translation: CASSTRGQGAPTDTQYF.

The chain combines TRBV11-3 with TRBJ1-4; the match to TRBD1 covers 9 bases. Germline V gene lookup returns CDR1 SGHNT and CDR2 YENEEA. CDR3 length: 15 residues. V was pared by 3 bases and J by 8 bases, with 7 bases of the junction left unmatched. The CDR3: CASSFSQGAWEKLFF. The DNA of the CDR3 is TGTGCCAGCAGCTTCTCACAGGGGGCTTGGGAAAAACTGTTTTTT.

V usage is TRBV7-8 and J usage is TRBJ1-4; D is unresolved. V lost 0 bases, J lost 5 bases, and 7 bases lay in between. Germline CDR1 is SGHVS and CDR2 is FQNEAQ. This CDR3 has 14 amino acids. The CDR3 sequence is CASSLAGLNEKLFF. The CDR3 nucleotides read TGTGCCAGCAGCTTAGCCGGACTGAATGAAAAACTGTTTTTT.

The CDR3 protein is CASSQDLRTSGGAEAGELFF. CDR3 DNA: TGTGCCAGCAGCCAAGATTTACGTACTAGCGGGGGGGCAGAGGCCGGGGAGCTGTTTTTT. The V and J genes are TRBV4-2 and TRBJ2-2; 13 nucleotides line up with TRBD2. Germline CDR1 and CDR2: LGHNA and YNFKEQ. CDR3 size: 20 residues. Trimming removed 0 bases from V and 6 bases from J; junction bases left unmatched: 13.